Given below is one TCR beta chain in context. This clone has only a few counts. This receptor's antigen is unknown. There are no base qualities to consult, and no much larger clone falls within one base. Its CDR3 holds 15 amino acids, cysteine through phenylalanine. The kept DNA is CDR3 alone, 45 bases in frame from the first base. CDR1 and CDR2 are drawn from the germline V gene: SGHVS, FQNEAQ. The V end loses 2 bases and the J end loses 4 bases, and a stretch of 11 bases separates them. TCRbeta CDR3 regions were amplified from genomic DNA using the immunoSEQ Assay, a bias-controlled multiplex PCR. As for the authors' bioinformatics: The number of nucleated cells in each sample was estimated by amplification of reference gene primers within the assay. Sequence reads were collapsed and filtered to measure the absolute abundance of every unique TCRbeta CDR3 rearrangement. For each sample, productive Simpson clonality was calculated as the square root of Simpson's diversity index over productive rearrangements. Here the immuneACCESS table is served through TCRdb, limited to in-frame sequences with V and J called. Missing clones are a known gap in these copies; in checked studies unresolved V genes cover under half, and the rest lacks a known reason. The DNA gave D and trimming, while V, J and clone size come from that table. Here the sample has fewer than 400,000 clones; 92% occur a single time. Around 20% of the sample is held by the ten biggest clonotypes.

Enrolling through a virtual design, the prospective study's participants ranged in age from roughly 18 to 89 years and lived across roughly 24 United States geographic areas. To assign participants to cohorts, the prospective study relied on clinical history that participants themselves reported in a screening survey and a study questionnaire. Recovered participants in ImmuneRACE Cohort 3 were defined as having two consecutive negative NP/OP PCR tests, clearance from a healthcare professional, or resolution of symptoms. Each participant in the prospective study had whole blood, serum and a nasopharyngeal or oropharyngeal swab collected by mobile phlebotomists. Over a roughly 2-month period, participants in the prospective study had the option of providing additional blood draws and questionnaires. Prospective study blood samples were shipped either frozen or at room temperature before DNA extraction.

These data belong to a study of blood T cell repertoires in COVID-19 (TCRdb year 2020). Concerning the study at large: Samples from collaborators originated in the United States, Italy and Spain and spanned both the acute and convalescent phases of COVID-19. The material from the prospective study consisted of cDNA or gDNA derived from T cells, B-cell-depleted T cells, or PBMCs. Subjects who had been exposed to COVID-19, were actively infected with it, or had recovered from it provided the deeply sampled blood TCRbeta repertoires that made up the dataset. The repertoires were made available in a free public database intended to serve as a resource for research on the immune response to SARS-CoV-2. Samples came from the ongoing ImmuneRACE study (first 160 participants) plus 1,254 subjects from 6 global collaborators. The sample metadata nearly always contained a de-identified subject ID, COVID-19 status, age in years and sex. HLA class I and class II types, where available, came from metadata supplied by the sample provider rather than from assay-based typing.

Findings and caveats that apply to the study as a whole: The quantity of clinical and demographic metadata differed by source and by participant and was supplied without curation.

The chain uses TRBV7-8 and TRBJ2-2, with a weak D call of TRBD1 (5 bases match). This receptor was identified in a woman under 40 who had recovered from COVID-19. Input material: PBMCs or T cells enriched from blood (not recorded which). The bases read TGTGCCAGCAGCTTACTAGGGGCGAGCACCGGGGAGCTGTTTTTT. This encodes CASSLLGASTGELFF. This CDR3, with the reference TRBV7-8 and TRBJ2-2 proteins standing in past its ends, gives the full variable domain GAGVSQSPRYKVAKRGQDVALRCDPISGHVSLFWYQQALGQGPEFLTYFQNEAQLDKSGLPSDRFFAERPEGSVSTLKIQRTQQEDSAVYLCASSLLGASTGELFFGEGSRLTVL.